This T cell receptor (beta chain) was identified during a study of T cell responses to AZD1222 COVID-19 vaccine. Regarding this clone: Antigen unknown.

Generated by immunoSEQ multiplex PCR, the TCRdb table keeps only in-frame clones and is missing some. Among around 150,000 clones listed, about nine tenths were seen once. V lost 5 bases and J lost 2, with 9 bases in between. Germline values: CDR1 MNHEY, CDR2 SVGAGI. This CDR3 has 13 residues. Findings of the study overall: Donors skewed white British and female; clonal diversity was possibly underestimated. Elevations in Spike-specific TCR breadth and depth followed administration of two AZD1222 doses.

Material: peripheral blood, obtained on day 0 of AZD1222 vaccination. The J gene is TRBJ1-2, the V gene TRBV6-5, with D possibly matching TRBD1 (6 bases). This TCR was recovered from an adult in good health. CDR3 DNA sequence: TGTGCCAGCAGTCGCGACAGGAACTATGGCTACACCTTC. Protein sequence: CASSRDRNYGYTF.